A selection of T cell receptor beta chains follows, all from one sample in a study of blood T cell repertoires in COVID-19. The table came from immunoSEQ multiplex PCR; TCRdb's copy has only in-frame clones and leaves some out. The sample includes roughly 240,000 clones, approximately 86% of them seen just once. The material sequenced was peripheral blood. The receptor source for this set is a man in his late teens or twenties with active or convalescent COVID-19. CDR3s include the opening cysteine and the closing phenylalanine or tryptophan.

v_call	j_call	cdr3_aa
TRBV7-9	TRBJ2-7	CASSLSGNPYEQYF
TRBV7-6	TRBJ2-2	CASSLYGLGTANTGELFF
TRBV9	TRBJ2-3	CASSETARADTQYF
TRBV11-2	TRBJ1-1	CASSSGGEGGSRTEAFF
TRBV6-1	TRBJ2-1	CASSEYSGGFYNEQFF
TRBV28	TRBJ1-2	CASSTTGKDSNYGYTF
TRBV2	TRBJ2-5	CASTERPKGETQYF
TRBV19	TRBJ1-1	CASSIDRQSRAFF
TRBV7-2	TRBJ2-1	CASSLEWRNEQFF
TRBV6-5	TRBJ2-5	CASTSARETQYF
TRBV6-5	TRBJ2-1	CASSSLAGGLGEQFF
TRBV7-9	TRBJ2-7	CASSPTAGTGAYEQYF
TRBV5-1	TRBJ2-3	CASSDGLLWSTDTQYF
TRBV19	TRBJ2-2	CASSMETANTGELFF
TRBV19	TRBJ1-5	CASSKGILQPQHF
TRBV7-6	TRBJ2-1	CASSLASGPYNEQFF
TRBV19	TRBJ2-1	CASSDRDSTYNEQFF
TRBV2	TRBJ1-1	CASSGEGAFF
TRBV15	TRBJ2-5	CATSETGRETQYF
TRBV2	TRBJ2-7	CASSEFDEQYF
TRBV4-2	TRBJ2-1	CASSQDYRGHNEQFF
TRBV10-2	TRBJ1-1	CASSLGGDRTEAFF